One sample yielded the 10 T cell receptor beta chains listed below, sequenced in a study of cytomegalovirus exposure and HLA in healthy donors. PCR amplification relied on 60 Vbeta primers (plus 13 Jbeta primers). TCRdb's copy holds only in-frame clones and misses some; the assay was immunoSEQ multiplex PCR. This table has some 65,000 clones, about 72% appearing once. Sequenced: PBMCs. These TCRs come from a girl under 18 in good health and CMV-seropositive.

The rearrangement uses TRBV4-2 and TRBJ1-2; 7 nucleotides match TRBD1. Germline assignment: CDR1 LGHNA and CDR2 YNFKEQ. V trimming: 2 bases; J trimming: 4 bases; junction bases outside the gene matches: 7. This CDR3 has 15 amino acids. The DNA of the CDR3 is TGTGCCAGCAGCCAACTGGGACAGCCTCCCTATGGCTACACCTTC. This gives the protein CASSQLGQPPYGYTF.

The chain links TRBV7-9 to TRBJ1-1, with D unclear. Deletions cut 2 bases from V and 3 bases from J, with 16 bases between. CDR1 is SEHNR, CDR2 FQNEAQ, per germline (reference sequence). This CDR3 is built from 16 residues. The chain's CDR3 is CASSLLASRADTEAFF. CDR3 DNA sequence: TGTGCCAGCAGCTTACTGGCTTCGAGGGCTGACACTGAAGCTTTCTTT.

The V call is TRBV25-1, the J call TRBJ1-4; D gene ambiguous. The V end was cut by 1 base, the J end by 5 bases, with 11 bases between. Germline assignment: CDR1 MGHDK and CDR2 SYGVNS. The CDR3 sequence is 15 residues long. In DNA, the CDR3 is TGTGCCAGCAGTGAATTGACTGGGGAGAATGAAAAACTGTTTTTT. Amino acids: CASSELTGENEKLFF.

This chain uses TRBV15 with TRBJ2-3, with D possibly TRBD2 on 7 matching bases. Germline V gives CDR1 LNHNV, CDR2 YYDKDF (reference sequence). The V gene lost 0 bases and the J gene lost 2 bases, with 9 bases spanning the gap. The CDR3 sequence is 15 residues long. The chain's CDR3 is CATSREAGATDTQYF. CDR3 bases: TGTGCCACCAGCAGAGAGGCGGGGGCCACAGATACGCAGTATTTT.

V gene TRBV27 combines with J gene TRBJ1-1; D remains ambiguous. CDR1 is MNHEY and CDR2 is SMNVEV in the germline V gene (reference sequence). CDR3 length: 10 residues. Trimming took off 7 bases at V and 5 bases at J, with 5 bases between the two ends. The CDR3 DNA is TGTGCCAGCATCGGGACTGAAGCTTTCTTT. It specifies CASIGTEAFF.

The V and J genes are TRBV4-1 and TRBJ2-5; 12 bases fit TRBD2. V gave up 4 bases and J gave up 5 bases; unmatched junction bases: 11. Germline V gives CDR1 MGHRA, CDR2 YSYEKL. The CDR3 consists of 17 residues. The CDR3 DNA follows: TGCGCCAGCAGCCTCCCAACTAGCGGGGGGAAGAAGGAGACCCAGTACTTC. This translates into CASSLPTSGGKKETQYF.

This clone has only a few counts. The genes are TRBV5-6 and TRBJ2-5; D gene unclear. CDR3 length equals 11 residues. Germline-derived CDR1 and CDR2 are SGHDT and YYEEEE. V shed 4 bases and J shed 10 bases, with 11 bases lying between them. CDR3 DNA sequence: TGTGCCAGCAGCGCCGGTGTTCTCCAGTACTTC. This gives the protein CASSAGVLQYF.

This rearrangement joins TRBV6-5 to TRBJ2-1, with D perhaps TRBD2 (5 bases). Trimming left V 5 bases short and J 4 bases short, with 15 bases between. There are 15 residues in the CDR3. Looked up from germline, CDR1 is MNHEY and CDR2 is SVGAGI. DNA of the CDR3: TGTGCCAGCAGTCTCCGACCGGACTTATACAATGAGCAGTTCTTC. It yields the protein CASSLRPDLYNEQFF.

For this clone: Mismatch with germline at one junction end may stem from a read error. The gene calls are TRBV7-2 and TRBJ2-4, with TRBD1 identical over 12 bases. This CDR3 is 16 amino acids long. CDR1 and CDR2 from the germline V gene are SGHTA and FQGNSA. The CDR3 DNA reads as TGTGTCAGCAGCTTATCGGGACAGGGGGCAAGAAACATTCAGTACTTC. Protein sequence: CVSSLSGQGARNIQYF.

This rearrangement joins TRBV15 to TRBJ2-1; 8 positions match TRBD1. This CDR3 spans 14 amino acids. The germline gives CDR1 LNHNV, CDR2 YYDKDF (reference sequence). Trimming cost V 9 bases and J 4 bases; bases outside gene matches: 8. CDR3 loop: CATRSGGSYNEQFF. The DNA for the CDR3 is TGTGCCACAAGGTCAGGGGGCTCATACAATGAGCAGTTCTTC.